The subject of this entry is one TCR beta chain. Which antigen it targets is not known. No qualities accompany the bases; no much larger clone lies one base away. Instrument used: Illumina HiSeq 2500. Quantitative 5'-RACE with molecular barcodes was the method used to prepare the TCR beta libraries. In the source study's methods: A new computational method, built on a probabilistic model of VDJ rearrangement, was used to identify disease-linked TCR variants. Using fastp trimming at Q25 and MiXCR clonotype assembly, TCRdb reanalyzed the public sequencing data and kept in-frame beta chains. Every CDR3 protein is listed once, alongside the most common genes and DNA of its rows. TCRdb's processing, not the authors' own work, is the source of the V and J calls. Across this sample there are hundreds of thousands of distinct CDR3 sequences, with about 10% seen only once. The ten largest make up approximately 20% of the sample.

The CDR3 runs 15 amino acids, cysteine and phenylalanine included. Of all the DNA, just the CDR3 is kept, 45 bases in frame from base 1. The V end gives up 5 bases and the J end 4 bases, leaving 6 bases in the junction not matched to a gene. CDR1 and CDR2 were assigned from the germline V gene as SGHTA and FQGNSA. This entry comes from a study of CD8 T cells in ankylosing spondylitis (TCRdb year 2017). Notes on the research overall: The study profiled T cell receptor beta repertoires in healthy donors and ankylosing spondylitis patients to find disease-linked TCR variants. The full study cohort was made up of about 25 ankylosing spondylitis patients and 108 healthy donors. Peripheral blood was sampled, and synovial fluid was additionally collected from ankylosing spondylitis patients.

What the authors observed across the whole study: Some motif variants were previously reported in synovial fluid and blood of reactive arthritis patients, suggesting common disease-initiation mechanisms. The disease-linked clones showed a CD8+ phenotype and occurred at relatively low frequencies in peripheral blood. Blood from ankylosing spondylitis patients appeared to be characterized by a TCR beta motif composed of eight highly homologous amino acid variants. Significant enrichment of the disease-linked clones was reported in matched synovial fluid samples from ankylosing spondylitis patients.

The source material was blood, either unsorted or a sorted T cell fraction (not recorded which). This TCR was recovered from a male donor with ankylosing spondylitis or in good health (not recorded which). The V gene is TRBV7-2 and the J gene is TRBJ1-5, with 9 bases aligning to TRBD1. The nucleotides are TGTGCCAGCAGCCGACGGGGACAGGGTAATCAGCCCCAGCATTTT. Its protein product is CASSRRGQGNQPQHF.